This TCR beta chain was identified during a study of shared clonotypes between healthy human individuals. Trimming pared 6 bases from V and 10 bases from J, leaving 13 bases between. Germline V lookup: CDR1 MDHEN, CDR2 SYDVKM. The CDR3 runs 12 residues. Assay used: immunoSEQ multiplex PCR; TCRdb lists only in-frame clones, some missing. The sample holds a few million clones, over 90% seen once. The sequence was obtained from a man younger than 30 in good health. Some clones in this sample may be carry-over from other donors' samples. The sequenced sample consisted of naive CD4+ T cells from PBMCs. As to subset: CD45RA+ positively selected. This chain uses TRBV28 with TRBJ2-1; tentatively, D is TRBD1 or TRBD2 (5 bases each). Here the CDR3 reads CASSRLGEEQFF. In DNA form, the CDR3 reads TGTGCCAGCAGCCGACTGGGGGAGGAGCAGTTCTTC.